A single TCR beta chain is shown here with its context. The data are from a study of blood T cell repertoires in COVID-19. Study overall: The cDNA or gDNA used as material had been derived from T cells, B-cell-depleted T cells, or PBMCs.

Trimming pared 2 bases from V and 5 bases from J, leaving 7 bases between. Germline V gene lookup returns CDR1 SGHVS and CDR2 FQNEAQ. The CDR3 spans 13 residues. Assay used: immunoSEQ multiplex PCR; TCRdb lists only in-frame clones, some missing. The top ten hold 3.7% of the sample, which has approximately 160,000 clones, approximately 73% seen once. The clonotype was recovered from an elderly woman with acute or convalescent COVID-19. Sequencing was performed on peripheral blood. This sequence joins TRBV7-8 and TRBJ1-5; D not certain. CDR3: CASSLFPDQPQHF. For the CDR3, the DNA is TGTGCCAGCAGCTTATTTCCCGATCAGCCCCAGCATTTT.